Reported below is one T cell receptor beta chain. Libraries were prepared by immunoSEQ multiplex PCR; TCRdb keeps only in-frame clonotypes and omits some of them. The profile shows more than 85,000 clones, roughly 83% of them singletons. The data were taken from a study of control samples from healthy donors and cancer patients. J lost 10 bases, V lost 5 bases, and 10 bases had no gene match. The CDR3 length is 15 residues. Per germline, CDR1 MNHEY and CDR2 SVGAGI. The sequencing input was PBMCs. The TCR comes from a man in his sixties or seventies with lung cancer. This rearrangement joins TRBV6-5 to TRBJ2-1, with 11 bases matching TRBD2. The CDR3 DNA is TGTGCCAGCAGTCGACTAGCGGGGTCAGGCAAGGAGCAGTTCTTC. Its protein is CASSRLAGSGKEQFF.